The rows below give T cell receptor beta chains drawn from one sample of a study of cytomegalovirus exposure and HLA in healthy donors. TCRdb's table, derived via immunoSEQ multiplex PCR, lists solely in-frame clones and lacks some. This table holds under 130,000 clones, 9.5% to 15% found once. Sample: PBMCs. The origin of the receptors is a man aged 35-49 years in good health and CMV-seropositive. The CDR3 runs from the conserved cysteine through the conserved F or W. Each record gives: clone size, CDR3 length, J gene, V gene, D gene, CDR3 DNA, CDR3 protein. A D gene is named only where the DNA matches it firmly. Clone size is given for some rows only: seen once, a few or many times, or a class if the clone is expanded.

NA | 14 | TRBJ1-4 | TRBV7-8 | NA | TGTGCCAGCAGAATTGGGCCTACGGAAGAAAAACTGTTTTTT | CASRIGPTEEKLFF
NA | 15 | TRBJ1-1 | TRBV5-5 | TRBD1 | TGTGCCAGCACGACCGGGACAGGGATGAACACTGAAGCTTTCTTT | CASTTGTGMNTEAFF
few | 14 | TRBJ2-7 | TRBV30 | TRBD1 | TGTGCCTGGAGGCAACAGGGGGCCTCCTACGAGCAGTACTTC | CAWRQQGASYEQYF
few | 16 | TRBJ1-3 | TRBV19 | TRBD1 | TGTGCCAGTACCAATGGACAGGGCCGGCTAGAAAACACCATATATTTT | CASTNGQGRLENTIYF
few | 13 | TRBJ2-1 | TRBV27 | TRBD1 | TGTGCCAGTAACTTGGGACAGGGCTATGAGCAGTTCTTC | CASNLGQGYEQFF
many | 15 | TRBJ1-2 | TRBV4-3 | TRBD1 | TGCGCCAGCAGCCAAGGGACAGGGCCTAACTATGGCTACACCTTC | CASSQGTGPNYGYTF
NA | 18 | TRBJ2-6 | TRBV11-2 | NA | TGTGCCAGCAGCTTACCCCCGGGGAAGAATTCTGGGGCCAACGTCCTGACTTTC | CASSLPPGKNSGANVLTF
NA | 12 | TRBJ1-1 | TRBV11-2 | TRBD1 | TGTGCCGGGACAGGGCGGAACACTGAAGCTTTCTTT | CAGTGRNTEAFF
NA | 14 | TRBJ2-7 | TRBV2 | NA | TGTGCCAGCAGTTGGGCGGAGGGTCAGCGCGAGCAGTACTTC | CASSWAEGQREQYF
NA | 17 | TRBJ2-7 | TRBV4-1 | TRBD2 | TGCGCCAGCAGCCAAGGCCCGGGACTAGCGGGTGAGTACGAGCAGTACTTC | CASSQGPGLAGEYEQYF
NA | 15 | TRBJ1-2 | TRBV11-2 | TRBD1 | TGTGCCAGCAGGTCCCTGCGGGACAGGGGATGGGGCTACACCTTC | CASRSLRDRGWGYTF
few | 15 | TRBJ2-7 | TRBV29-1 | NA | TGCAGCGTTGAAGGGGCCAGCAGGTCGCCCTACGAGCAGTACTTC | CSVEGASRSPYEQYF
NA | 15 | TRBJ2-7 | TRBV21-1 | NA | TGTGCCAGCAGCGAACAGGGGGTCCGCTCCTACGAGCAGTACTTC | CASSEQGVRSYEQYF
once | 15 | TRBJ2-1 | TRBV7-9 | TRBD2 | TGTGCCAGCAGCCGGACTAGCGGGAGTTATTGGGAGCAGTTCTTC | CASSRTSGSYWEQFF
NA | 19 | TRBJ2-5 | TRBV5-1 | TRBD2 | TGCGCCAGCAGCTTGGCGAAACCTGGACTAGCGGGGGTCCAAGAGACCCAGTACTTC | CASSLAKPGLAGVQETQYF
few | 16 | TRBJ2-1 | TRBV5-1 | NA | TGCGCCGGCAGCTTGGGGGTCGGGAGCTCCTACAATGAGCAGTTCTTC | CAGSLGVGSSYNEQFF
few | 13 | TRBJ1-4 | TRBV7-9 | NA | TGTGCCAGCAGCTCGACAGTAAATGAAAAACTGTTTTTT | CASSSTVNEKLFF
few | 16 | TRBJ1-2 | TRBV4-1 | TRBD1 | TGCGCCAGCAGCCAAGATCGACAGGGCACTGACTATGGCTACACCTTC | CASSQDRQGTDYGYTF
NA | 18 | TRBJ2-2 | TRBV10-3 | TRBD2 | TGTGCCATCAGTGAGACCCTACTAGCGGGCCCCCGCGGCGGGGAGCTGTTTTTT | CAISETLLAGPRGGELFF
few | 14 | TRBJ1-1 | TRBV10-1 | NA | TGCGCCAGCAGTGAATCACGAGGGAACACTGAAGCTTTCTTT | CASSESRGNTEAFF
few | 18 | TRBJ2-2 | TRBV27 | TRBD2 | TGTGCCAGCAGTTCCCCGACTAGCGGGAGAGGGAACACCGGGGAGCTGTTTTTT | CASSSPTSGRGNTGELFF
NA | 13 | TRBJ2-3 | TRBV6-1 | NA | TGTGCCACCAAGGACAGCAGAACAGATACGCAGTATTTT | CATKDSRTDTQYF
few | 18 | TRBJ1-1 | TRBV2 | NA | TGTGCCAGCAGGTCTGCCTCTGGGGGGAGAAGAGTGAACACTGAAGCTTTCTTT | CASRSASGGRRVNTEAFF
few | 16 | TRBJ1-4 | TRBV19 | NA | TGTGCCAGTAGTGACCGAACAGGGAAAGGGGGTGAAAAACTGTTTTTT | CASSDRTGKGGEKLFF
few | 13 | TRBJ1-5 | TRBV10-3 | NA | TGTGCCATCCAGGCCGGGGAGGGTCAGCCCCAGCATTTT | CAIQAGEGQPQHF
few | 13 | TRBJ2-1 | TRBV2 | NA | TGTGCCAGCAGTGATATAGTAAACAATGAGCAGTTCTTC | CASSDIVNNEQFF
NA | 18 | TRBJ1-3 | TRBV19 | TRBD1 | TGTGCCAGTAGTATCCCCTCCGGGACAGGACTCTCTGGAAACACCATATATTTT | CASSIPSGTGLSGNTIYF
NA | 16 | TRBJ1-5 | TRBV27 | TRBD1 | TGTGCCAGCAGCCGGACAGGGTATTATAGCAATCAGCCCCAGCATTTT | CASSRTGYYSNQPQHF
NA | 14 | TRBJ2-3 | TRBV10-1 | NA | TGCGCCAGCAGTGCGACGACAGGAACAGATACGCAGTATTTT | CASSATTGTDTQYF
NA | 14 | TRBJ1-5 | TRBV18 | NA | TGTGCCAGCTCACCCCAGGATAGCAATCAGCCCCAGCATTTT | CASSPQDSNQPQHF
few | 13 | TRBJ2-5 | TRBV6-1 | TRBD1 | TGTGCCAGCAAGGCAACAGGGGGAGAGACCCAGTACTTC | CASKATGGETQYF
NA | 17 | TRBJ2-7 | TRBV13 | TRBD2 | TGTGCCAGCAGCTTAGGAGTTCGGCGGGAGAGCGCCTACGAGCAGTACTTC | CASSLGVRRESAYEQYF
NA | 11 | TRBJ1-2 | TRBV20-1 | NA | TGCAGTGCTAGCAGGAGGCATGGCTACACCTTC | CSASRRHGYTF
NA | 16 | TRBJ2-5 | TRBV5-1 | NA | TGCGCCAGCAGCTTTTATCGGTCCGCGGCCCCAGAGACCCAGTACTTC | CASSFYRSAAPETQYF
NA | 14 | TRBJ2-4 | TRBV5-4 | TRBD1 | TGTGCCAGCAGCCCGACAGGGGGCAGGGACATTCAGTACTTC | CASSPTGGRDIQYF
few | 16 | TRBJ2-5 | TRBV18 | TRBD2 | TGTGCCAGCTCACCTCCCTTAGCGGGAGCATCAGAGACCCAGTACTTC | CASSPPLAGASETQYF
few | 14 | TRBJ1-6 | TRBV7-9 | NA | TGTGCCAGCAGCTTCCAAGAGGGTAATTCACCCCTCCACTTT | CASSFQEGNSPLHF
NA | 16 | TRBJ2-7 | TRBV5-1 | TRBD1 | TGCGCCAGCAGCTACAACGGACAGGGATTAGCCTACGAGCAGTACTTC | CASSYNGQGLAYEQYF
NA | 13 | TRBJ1-1 | TRBV6-5 | NA | TGTGCCAGCAGTTGGGGAGGAGGCACTGAAGCTTTCTTT | CASSWGGGTEAFF
few | 15 | TRBJ2-2 | TRBV18 | NA | TGTGCCAGCTCACGACAGCTTCCGAACACCGGGGAGCTGTTTTTT | CASSRQLPNTGELFF
few | 15 | TRBJ1-1 | TRBV6-5 | TRBD1 | TGTGCCAGCAGAGCTGGGACAGGGGGCGTCACTGAAGCTTTCTTT | CASRAGTGGVTEAFF
NA | 17 | TRBJ1-2 | TRBV27 | NA | TGTGCCAGCAGTCCCAGGGACACTTCCGGGGCCATCTATGGCTACACCTTC | CASSPRDTSGAIYGYTF
NA | 13 | TRBJ1-3 | TRBV6-6 | TRBD1 | TGTGCCAGCACGACAGGGGGGGAAAACACCATATATTTT | CASTTGGENTIYF
few | 16 | TRBJ1-4 | TRBV10-3 | TRBD1 | TGTGCCATCAGTGAGTCCCGACAGGGGGGAGGTGAAAAACTGTTTTTT | CAISESRQGGGEKLFF
NA | 15 | TRBJ1-2 | TRBV5-8 | NA | TGTGCCAGCAGCTTGACCACATATGCAAACTATGGCTACACCTTC | CASSLTTYANYGYTF
NA | 15 | TRBJ1-5 | TRBV2 | NA | TGTGCCAGCAGTCCCCAGGGTGTAAGGAATCAGCCCCAGCATTTT | CASSPQGVRNQPQHF
few | 19 | TRBJ2-1 | TRBV15 | NA | TGTGCCACCAGCAGAGTGAGGTCGGCGGCCACTGGTATCTACAATGAGCAGTTCTTC | CATSRVRSAATGIYNEQFF
NA | 11 | TRBJ2-4 | TRBV5-1 | NA | TGCGCCAGCAGCGGGGACTCCCATCAGTACTTC | CASSGDSHQYF
few | 16 | TRBJ2-3 | TRBV10-3 | TRBD2 | TGTGCCATCAGTGGGACTAGCGGGAGGCCCGCAGATACGCAGTATTTT | CAISGTSGRPADTQYF
NA | 16 | TRBJ2-3 | TRBV11-2 | TRBD2 | TGTGCCAGCAGCCCGTTGCGCGGGAGTGGCACAGATACGCAGTATTTT | CASSPLRGSGTDTQYF
NA | 15 | TRBJ2-7 | TRBV10-3 | NA | TGTGCCATCAGTGAGTCTGCCAGCGGGTCGGGCGAGCAGTACTTC | CAISESASGSGEQYF
NA | 16 | TRBJ1-2 | TRBV9 | TRBD1 | TGTGCCAGCAGCGTAGATAGCACAGGGGGCGGGTATGGCTACACCTTC | CASSVDSTGGGYGYTF
few | 13 | TRBJ1-2 | TRBV7-2 | TRBD1 | TGTGCCAGCAGCCCAGGGGGCGACTATGGCTACACCTTC | CASSPGGDYGYTF
NA | 16 | TRBJ2-7 | TRBV5-6 | NA | TGTGCCAGCAGCTTGGGATTGAGCGCCAGCTCCTACGAGCAGTACTTC | CASSLGLSASSYEQYF
few | 12 | TRBJ2-1 | TRBV5-6 | TRBD2 | TGTGCCAGCAGCTTCGCGGGAGATGAGCAGTTCTTC | CASSFAGDEQFF